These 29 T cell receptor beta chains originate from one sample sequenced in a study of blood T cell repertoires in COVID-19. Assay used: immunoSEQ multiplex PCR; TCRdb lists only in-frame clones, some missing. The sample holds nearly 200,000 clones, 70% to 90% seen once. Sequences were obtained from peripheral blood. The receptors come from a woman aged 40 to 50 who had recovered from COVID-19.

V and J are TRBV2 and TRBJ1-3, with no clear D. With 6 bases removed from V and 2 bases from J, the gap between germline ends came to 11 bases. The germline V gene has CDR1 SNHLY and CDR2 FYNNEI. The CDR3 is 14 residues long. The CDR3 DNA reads TGTGCCAGCAGGGGAACGGGGACTGGAAACACCATATATTTT. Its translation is CASRGTGTGNTIYF.

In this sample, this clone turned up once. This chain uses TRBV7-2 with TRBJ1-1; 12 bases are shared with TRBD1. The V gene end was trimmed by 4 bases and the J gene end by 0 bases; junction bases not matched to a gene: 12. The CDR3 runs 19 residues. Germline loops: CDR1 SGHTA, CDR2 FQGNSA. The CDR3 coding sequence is TGTGCCAGCAGCTCATATGTTGGGACAGGGGGCTTTTTGAACACTGAAGCTTTCTTT. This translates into CASSSYVGTGGFLNTEAFF.

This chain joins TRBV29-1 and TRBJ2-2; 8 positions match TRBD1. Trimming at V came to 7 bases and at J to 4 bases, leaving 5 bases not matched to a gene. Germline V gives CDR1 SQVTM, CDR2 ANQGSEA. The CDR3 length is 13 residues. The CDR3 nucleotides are TGCAGCGCCACAGGGGGGACCACCGGGGAGCTGTTTTTT. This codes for CSATGGTTGELFF.

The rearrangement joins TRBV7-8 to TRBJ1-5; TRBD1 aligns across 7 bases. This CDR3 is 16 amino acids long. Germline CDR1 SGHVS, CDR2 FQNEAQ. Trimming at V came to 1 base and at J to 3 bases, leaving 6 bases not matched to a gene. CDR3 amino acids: CASSLGQGQINQPQHF. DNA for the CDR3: TGTGCCAGCAGCTTAGGTCAGGGACAGATCAATCAGCCCCAGCATTTT.

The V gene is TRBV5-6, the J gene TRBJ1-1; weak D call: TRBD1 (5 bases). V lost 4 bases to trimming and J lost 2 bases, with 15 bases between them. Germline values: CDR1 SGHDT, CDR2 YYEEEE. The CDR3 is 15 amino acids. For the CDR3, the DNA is TGTGCCAGCAGCCAGGGTCCCGTGGGCAACACTGAAGCTTTCTTT. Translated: CASSQGPVGNTEAFF. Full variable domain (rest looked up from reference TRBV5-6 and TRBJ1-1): DAGVTQSPTHLIKTRGQQVTLRCSPKSGHDTVSWYQQALGQGPQFIFQYYEEEERQRGNFPDRFSGHQFPNYSSELNVNALLLGDSALYLCASSQGPVGNTEAFFGQGTRLTVV.

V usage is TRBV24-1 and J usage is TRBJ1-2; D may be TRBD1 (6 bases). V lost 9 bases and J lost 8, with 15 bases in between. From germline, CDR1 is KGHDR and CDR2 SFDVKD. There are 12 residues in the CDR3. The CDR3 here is CATHQGRGGYTF. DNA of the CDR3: TGTGCCACCCACCAGGGGCGCGGGGGCTACACCTTC.

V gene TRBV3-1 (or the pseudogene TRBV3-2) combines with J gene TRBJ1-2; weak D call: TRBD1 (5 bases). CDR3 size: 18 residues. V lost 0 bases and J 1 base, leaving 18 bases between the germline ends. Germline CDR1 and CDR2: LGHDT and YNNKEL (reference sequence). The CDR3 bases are TGTGCCAGCAGCCAAGAGCCAGGGTGGTTGAGTCGTAACTATGGCTACACCTTC. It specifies CASSQEPGWLSRNYGYTF.

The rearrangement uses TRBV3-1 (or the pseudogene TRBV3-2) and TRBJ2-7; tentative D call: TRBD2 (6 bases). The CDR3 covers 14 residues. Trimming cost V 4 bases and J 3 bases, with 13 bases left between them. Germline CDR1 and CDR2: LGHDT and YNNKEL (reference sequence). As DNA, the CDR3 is TGTGCCAGCAGCCCTAGCGCGACTGGCTACGAGCAGTACTTC. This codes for CASSPSATGYEQYF.

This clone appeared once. In DNA form, the CDR3 reads TGTGCCAGCCAATCCGGACTATACAATGAGCAGTTCTTC. Encoded protein: CASQSGLYNEQFF. The J gene is TRBJ2-1, the V gene TRBV28; a weak D match, TRBD2 (6 bases). This CDR3 comprises 13 residues. In germline, CDR1 is MDHEN, CDR2 SYDVKM. The ends were cut back, 8 bases at V and 4 bases at J, with 12 bases in the middle.

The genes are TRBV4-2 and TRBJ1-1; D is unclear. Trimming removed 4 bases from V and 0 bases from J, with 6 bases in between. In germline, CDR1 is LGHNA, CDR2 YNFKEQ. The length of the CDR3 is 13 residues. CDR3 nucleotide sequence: TGTGCCAGCAGCCCCCCTATGAACACTGAAGCTTTCTTT. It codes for CASSPPMNTEAFF.

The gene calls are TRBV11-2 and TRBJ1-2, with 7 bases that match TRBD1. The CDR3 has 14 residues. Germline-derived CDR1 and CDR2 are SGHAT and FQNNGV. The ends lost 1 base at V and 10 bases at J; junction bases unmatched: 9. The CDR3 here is CASSLAGTEIPYTF. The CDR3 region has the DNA TGTGCCAGCAGCTTAGCCGGGACAGAGATTCCCTACACCTTC.

The CDR3 coding sequence is TGTGCCTGGAGTGTGGGGGTGGAGCGGGCGCAAGAGACCCAGTACTTC. As protein: CAWSVGVERAQETQYF. This sequence joins TRBV30 and TRBJ2-5, with D tentatively TRBD2 (6 bases). Looked up from germline, CDR1 is GTSNPN and CDR2 is SVGIG (reference sequence). This CDR3 comprises 16 residues. Trimming shortened V by 0 bases and J by 2 bases, and 16 bases separated the two germline ends.

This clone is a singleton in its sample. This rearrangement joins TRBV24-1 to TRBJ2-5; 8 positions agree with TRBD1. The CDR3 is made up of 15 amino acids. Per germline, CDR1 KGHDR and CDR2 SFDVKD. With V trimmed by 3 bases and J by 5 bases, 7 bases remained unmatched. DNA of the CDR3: TGTGCCACCAGTGATCATACAGGGGGTGTGGAGACCCAGTACTTC. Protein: CATSDHTGGVETQYF.

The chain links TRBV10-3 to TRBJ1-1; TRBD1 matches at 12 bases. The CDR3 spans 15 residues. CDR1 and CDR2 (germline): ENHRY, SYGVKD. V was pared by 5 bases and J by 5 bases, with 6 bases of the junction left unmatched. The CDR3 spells CAISWGQGAGTEAFF. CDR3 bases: TGTGCCATCAGTTGGGGACAGGGGGCTGGTACTGAAGCTTTCTTT.

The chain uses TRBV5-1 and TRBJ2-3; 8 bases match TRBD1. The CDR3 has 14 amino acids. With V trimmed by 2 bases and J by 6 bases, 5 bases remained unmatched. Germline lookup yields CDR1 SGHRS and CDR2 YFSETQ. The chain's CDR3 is CASSLTDRGDTQYF. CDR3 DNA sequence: TGCGCCAGCAGCTTAACCGACAGGGGTGATACGCAGTATTTT.

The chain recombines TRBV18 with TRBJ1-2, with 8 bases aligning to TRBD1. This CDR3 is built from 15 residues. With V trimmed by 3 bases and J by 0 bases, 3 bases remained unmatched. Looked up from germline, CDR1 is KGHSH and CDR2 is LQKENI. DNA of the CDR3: TGTGCCAGCTCACCCGAGGGACAGGCTAACTATGGCTACACCTTC. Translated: CASSPEGQANYGYTF. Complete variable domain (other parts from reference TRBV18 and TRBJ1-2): NAGVMQNPRHLVRRRGQEARLRCSPMKGHSHVYWYRQLPEEGLKFMVYLQKENIIDESGMPKERFSAEFPKEGPSILRIQQVVRGDSAAYFCASSPEGQANYGYTFGSGTRLTVV.

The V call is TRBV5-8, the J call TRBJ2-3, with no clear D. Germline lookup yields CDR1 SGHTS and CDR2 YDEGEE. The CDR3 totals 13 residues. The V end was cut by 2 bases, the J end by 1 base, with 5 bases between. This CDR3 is CASSFGGTDTQYF. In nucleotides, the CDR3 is TGTGCCAGCAGCTTTGGAGGCACAGATACGCAGTATTTT.

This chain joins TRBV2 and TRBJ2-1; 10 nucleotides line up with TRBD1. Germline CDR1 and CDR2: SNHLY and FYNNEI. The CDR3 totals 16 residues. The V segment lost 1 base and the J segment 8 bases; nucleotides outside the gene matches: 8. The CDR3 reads CASSEVVTGGRDEQFF. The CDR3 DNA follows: TGTGCCAGCAGTGAAGTAGTGACAGGGGGCAGGGATGAGCAGTTCTTC.

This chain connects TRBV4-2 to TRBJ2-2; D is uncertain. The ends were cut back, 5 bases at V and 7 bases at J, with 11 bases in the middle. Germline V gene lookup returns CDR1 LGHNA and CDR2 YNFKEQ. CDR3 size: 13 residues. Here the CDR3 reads CASSWRVNGELFF. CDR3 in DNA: TGTGCCAGCAGCTGGAGAGTAAACGGGGAGCTGTTTTTT.

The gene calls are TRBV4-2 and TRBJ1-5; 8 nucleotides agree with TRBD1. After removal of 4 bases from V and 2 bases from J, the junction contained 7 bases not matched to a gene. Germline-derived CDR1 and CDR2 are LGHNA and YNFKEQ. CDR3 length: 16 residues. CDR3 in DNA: TGTGCCAGCAGCCGGCAGGGACAGGCGGGCAATCAGCCCCAGCATTTT. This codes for CASSRQGQAGNQPQHF.

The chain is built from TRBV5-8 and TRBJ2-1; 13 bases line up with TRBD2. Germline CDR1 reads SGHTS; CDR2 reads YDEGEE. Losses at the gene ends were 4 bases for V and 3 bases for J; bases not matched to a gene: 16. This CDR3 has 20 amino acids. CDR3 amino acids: CASSPIILAGGPGFYNEQFF. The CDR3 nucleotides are TGTGCCAGCAGCCCAATTATACTAGCGGGAGGGCCGGGATTCTACAATGAGCAGTTCTTC. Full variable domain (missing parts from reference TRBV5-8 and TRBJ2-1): EAGVTQSPTHLIKTRGQQATLRCSPISGHTSVYWYQQALGLGLQFLLWYDEGEERNRGNFPPRFSGRQFPNYSSELNVNALELEDSALYLCASSPIILAGGPGFYNEQFFGPGTRLTVL.

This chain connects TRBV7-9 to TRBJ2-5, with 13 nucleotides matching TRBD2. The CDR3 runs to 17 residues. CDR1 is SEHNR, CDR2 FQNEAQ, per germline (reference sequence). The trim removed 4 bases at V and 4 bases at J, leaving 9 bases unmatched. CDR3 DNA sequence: TGTGCCAGCAGCTCACCCGCAACTAGCGGGAGGGCAGAGACCCAGTACTTC. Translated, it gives CASSSPATSGRAETQYF.

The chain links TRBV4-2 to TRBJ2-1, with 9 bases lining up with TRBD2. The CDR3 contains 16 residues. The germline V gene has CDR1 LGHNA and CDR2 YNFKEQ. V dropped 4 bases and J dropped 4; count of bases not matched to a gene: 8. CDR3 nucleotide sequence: TGTGCCAGCAGCCGAAACCTAGCGGGGATATACAATGAGCAGTTCTTC. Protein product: CASSRNLAGIYNEQFF.

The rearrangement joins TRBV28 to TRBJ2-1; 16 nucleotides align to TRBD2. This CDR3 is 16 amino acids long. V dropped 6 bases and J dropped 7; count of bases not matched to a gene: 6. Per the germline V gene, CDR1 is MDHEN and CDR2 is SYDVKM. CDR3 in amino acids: CASSPPGLAGGNEQFF. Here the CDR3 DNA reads TGTGCCAGCAGCCCTCCGGGACTAGCGGGAGGGAATGAGCAGTTCTTC.

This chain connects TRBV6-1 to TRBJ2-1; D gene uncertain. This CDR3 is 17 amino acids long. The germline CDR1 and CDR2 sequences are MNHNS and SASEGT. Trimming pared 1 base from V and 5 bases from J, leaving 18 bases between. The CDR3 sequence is CASSEGVYQLGNNEQFF. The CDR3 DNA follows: TGTGCCAGCAGTGAAGGGGTTTATCAGCTGGGCAACAATGAGCAGTTCTTC.

CDR3 sequence (DNA): TGTGCCAGCTCCCGGACAGCGTCCAGTCCTGGGGCCAACGTCCTGACTTTC. It is translated as CASSRTASSPGANVLTF. The chain uses TRBV25-1 and TRBJ2-6; possible D gene TRBD1, 6 bases. This CDR3 region has 17 residues. CDR1 and CDR2 from the germline V gene are MGHDK and SYGVNS. The V end lost 8 bases, the J end lost 2 bases, and 19 bases lay between the germline ends.

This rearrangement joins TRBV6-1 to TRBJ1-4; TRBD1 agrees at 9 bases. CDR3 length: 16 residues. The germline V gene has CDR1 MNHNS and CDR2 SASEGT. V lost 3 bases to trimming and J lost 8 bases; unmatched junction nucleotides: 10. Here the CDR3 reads CASSDPRGQGGEKLFF. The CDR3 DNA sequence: TGTGCCAGCAGTGACCCTCGGGGACAGGGTGGGGAAAAACTGTTTTTT.

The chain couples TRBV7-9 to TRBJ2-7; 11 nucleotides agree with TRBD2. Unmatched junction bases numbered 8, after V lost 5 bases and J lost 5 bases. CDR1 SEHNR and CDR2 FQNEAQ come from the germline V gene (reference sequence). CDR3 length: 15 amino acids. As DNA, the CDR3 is TGTGCCAGCAGCCCATCACTAGCGGGAGCCGACGAGCAGTACTTC. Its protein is CASSPSLAGADEQYF.

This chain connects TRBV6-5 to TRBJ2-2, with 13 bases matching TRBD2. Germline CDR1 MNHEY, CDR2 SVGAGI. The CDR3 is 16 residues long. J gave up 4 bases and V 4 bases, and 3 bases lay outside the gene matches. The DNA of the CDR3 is TGTGCCAGCAGTTCCGGGACTAGCGGGATCACCGGGGAGCTGTTTTTT. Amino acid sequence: CASSSGTSGITGELFF.